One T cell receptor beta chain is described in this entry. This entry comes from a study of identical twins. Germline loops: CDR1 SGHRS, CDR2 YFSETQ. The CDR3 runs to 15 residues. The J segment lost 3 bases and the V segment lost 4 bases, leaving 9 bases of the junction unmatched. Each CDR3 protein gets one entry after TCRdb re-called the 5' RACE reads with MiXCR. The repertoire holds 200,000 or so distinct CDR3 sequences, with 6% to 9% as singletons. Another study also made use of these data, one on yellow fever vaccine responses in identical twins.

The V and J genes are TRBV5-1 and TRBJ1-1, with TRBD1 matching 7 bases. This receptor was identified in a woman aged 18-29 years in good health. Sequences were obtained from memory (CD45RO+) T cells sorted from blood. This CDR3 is CASSGDRVGDTEAFF. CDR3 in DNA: TGCGCCAGCAGCGGAGACAGGGTCGGGGACACTGAAGCTTTCTTT. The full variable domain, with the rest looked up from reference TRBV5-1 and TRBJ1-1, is KAGVTQTPRYLIKTRGQQVTLSCSPISGHRSVSWYQQTPGQGLQFLFEYFSETQRNKGNFPGRFSGRQFSNSRSEMNVSTLELGDSALYLCASSGDRVGDTEAFFGQGTRLTVV.